A single sample gave rise to the 26 T cell receptor beta chains below, sequenced in a study of T cells in Graves' hyperthyroidism and ophthalmopathy. Using RNA transcripts as the source, TCR beta CDR3 regions were amplified. The study used the HTBI primer set for a first-round RT-PCR of the TCR CDR3. One entry per CDR3 protein, called by TCRdb with MiXCR from the multiplex PCR reads. Found here are about 400,000 distinct CDR3 sequences, around 15% of them singletons; the top ten hold around 30%. Sequenced: blood. Receptor source: a middle-aged man with Graves' ophthalmopathy.

The sample holds a few counts of this clonotype. The V gene is TRBV9, the J gene TRBJ1-1; D ambiguous. This CDR3 spans 14 amino acids. Trimming cost V 3 bases and J 1 base, with 10 bases left between them. Per the germline V gene, CDR1 is SGDLS and CDR2 is YYNGEE. The CDR3 spells CASSDIAQNTEAFF. CDR3 sequence (DNA): TGTGCCAGCAGCGACATTGCACAGAACACTGAAGCTTTCTTT.

The table lists this clonotype with many counts. J is TRBJ1-1 and V is TRBV2; 7 bases line up with TRBD1. Germline values: CDR1 SNHLY, CDR2 FYNNEI. The ends lost 6 bases at V and 6 bases at J; junction bases unmatched: 7. There are 13 residues in the CDR3. The CDR3 DNA sequence: TGTGCCAGCAGACCCCCGGGACAGTCTGAAGCTTTCTTT. This codes for CASRPPGQSEAFF.

This clonotype has a count of ten or more. The chain carries TRBV2 and TRBJ1-1; D gene ambiguous. Trimming removed 9 bases at V and 1 base at J, with 9 bases between. CDR3 length equals 12 residues. In germline, CDR1 is SNHLY, CDR2 FYNNEI. Here the CDR3 reads CARRTENTEAFF. For the CDR3, the DNA is TGTGCCAGAAGAACAGAGAACACTGAAGCTTTCTTT.

This clonotype has a count of ten or more. The genes are TRBV9 and TRBJ2-2, with D perhaps TRBD1 (5 bases). In germline, CDR1 is SGDLS, CDR2 YYNGEE. The V and J ends lost 4 bases and 4 bases respectively, with 14 bases between them. The CDR3 has 15 amino acids. The CDR3 here is CASSTSPGATGELFF. The CDR3 DNA sequence: TGTGCCAGCAGCACAAGCCCTGGGGCCACCGGGGAGCTGTTTTTT.

This clonotype was recorded at least ten times. This sequence joins TRBV10-3 and TRBJ2-3; maybe TRBD1 (6 bases). The V end was cut by 2 bases, the J end by 1 base, with 13 bases between. This CDR3 has 16 amino acids. Germline CDR1 reads ENHRY; CDR2 reads SYGVKD. CDR3: CAISEDARGGTDTQYF. Here the CDR3 DNA reads TGTGCCATCAGTGAGGACGCCAGGGGCGGCACAGATACGCAGTATTTT.

This sequence joins TRBV7-9 and TRBJ2-7; the match to TRBD2 covers 7 bases. V lost 4 bases, J lost 2 bases, and 8 bases stayed unmatched. CDR1 and CDR2 (germline): SEHNR, FQNEAQ (reference sequence). The CDR3 sequence is 15 residues long. CDR3 nucleotides: TGTGCCAGCAGCTCTCAGGGACGGGGGGCCTACGAGCAGTACTTC. It translates to CASSSQGRGAYEQYF.

The chain combines TRBV6-1 with TRBJ1-3; D is unresolved. The CDR3 loop spans 11 amino acids. The germline V gene has CDR1 MNHNS and CDR2 SASEGT. With 3 bases removed from V and 10 bases from J, the gap between germline ends came to 7 bases. CDR3 in amino acids: CASSDFWTIYF. The CDR3 DNA is TGTGCCAGCAGTGACTTTTGGACCATATATTTT.

This clonotype was observed at least ten times. The V and J genes are TRBV28 and TRBJ1-1, with D unclear. V was shortened by 7 bases and J by 4 bases, with 10 bases between the two germline ends. This CDR3 has 12 residues. Germline assignment: CDR1 MDHEN and CDR2 SYDVKM. Here the CDR3 reads CASTLGFTEAFF. Written as DNA, the CDR3 is TGTGCCAGCACCCTCGGGTTCACTGAAGCTTTCTTT.

The chain links TRBV5-6 to TRBJ2-6; perhaps TRBD1 as D (5 bases). Germline V gene lookup returns CDR1 SGHDT and CDR2 YYEEEE. This CDR3 spans 19 amino acids. The ends were cut back, 4 bases at V and 1 base at J, with 21 bases in the middle. For the CDR3, the DNA is TGTGCCAGCAGCCCCTTTCCGGGCAGGGTGCGTTCTGGGGCCAACGTCCTGACTTTC. This gives the protein CASSPFPGRVRSGANVLTF.

This clonotype was counted only a few times. V and J are TRBV19 and TRBJ2-4; D tentatively fits TRBD1 or TRBD2 (6 bases each). There are 17 residues in the CDR3. The V end was cut by 3 bases, the J end by 3 bases, with 18 bases between. Germline-derived CDR1 and CDR2 are LNHDA and SQIVND (reference sequence). Here the CDR3 DNA reads TGTGCCAGTAGTATGTGGGGGGCACCTCCAGGCAAAAACATTCAGTACTTC. Residues: CASSMWGAPPGKNIQYF.

The chain uses TRBV4-1 and TRBJ2-3; a possible D gene is TRBD2 (6 bases). From germline, CDR1 is MGHRA and CDR2 YSYEKL. V dropped 5 bases and J dropped 4 bases, with 10 bases sitting between them. The CDR3 is 13 residues long. CDR3 coding DNA: TGCGCCAGCAGCACCCTAGCGTCAGATACGCAGTATTTT. As protein: CASSTLASDTQYF.

This clonotype was detected a few times. J is TRBJ1-6 and V is TRBV6-1; no clear D gene. The CDR3 is 15 amino acids. Trimming removed 3 bases from V and 4 bases from J, with 10 bases in between. Per the germline V gene, CDR1 is MNHNS and CDR2 is SASEGT. CDR3 coding DNA: TGTGCCAGCAGTGACTCGGACTTATATAATTCACCCCTCCACTTT. It is translated as CASSDSDLYNSPLHF.

This sequence joins TRBV10-3 and TRBJ2-5; tentative D call: TRBD1 (8 bases). This CDR3 comprises 14 residues. The V end lost 7 bases, the J end lost 2 bases, and 14 bases lay between the germline ends. CDR1 is ENHRY, CDR2 SYGVKD, per germline. DNA for the CDR3: TGTGCCATCAAGACAGGGGACTATCAAGAGACCCAGTACTTC. Protein: CAIKTGDYQETQYF.

V is TRBV7-2 and J is TRBJ2-2; possibly TRBD1 for D (6 bases). This CDR3 is built from 16 residues. Germline V gives CDR1 SGHTA, CDR2 FQGNSA. Trimming removed 6 bases at V and 4 bases at J, with 18 bases between. The CDR3 sequence is CASRQLTGGPTGELFF. The CDR3 coding sequence is TGTGCCAGCAGACAACTGACAGGTGGTCCCACCGGGGAGCTGTTTTTT.

This clonotype was picked up many times. The rearrangement joins TRBV18 to TRBJ2-7; 7 bases are shared with TRBD1. The CDR3 is 16 residues long. The germline V gene encodes CDR1 KGHSH and CDR2 LQKENI. With 1 base clipped from V and 4 bases from J, the junction kept 10 bases outside the gene matches. The chain's CDR3 is CASSPRLSPGGYEQYF. CDR3 coding DNA: TGTGCCAGCTCACCACGATTGTCGCCAGGGGGTTACGAGCAGTACTTC.

The CDR3, as DNA: TGTGCCACCAGCAGGACGGTTTCCTCCTACAATGAGCAGTTCTTC. This gives the protein CATSRTVSSYNEQFF. This chain joins TRBV15 and TRBJ2-1; no definite D call. The length of the CDR3 is 15 residues. Germline V gives CDR1 LNHNV, CDR2 YYDKDF (reference sequence). The V end was cut by 3 bases, the J end by 0 bases, with 9 bases between.

The chain has TRBV6-1 and TRBJ2-2; TRBD1 matches 10 bases. CDR3 size: 15 residues. J lost 6 bases, V lost 4 bases, and 5 bases had no gene match. Germline V gene sequence: CDR1 MNHNS, CDR2 SASEGT. The CDR3 DNA follows: TGTGCCAGCAGTGGAAGACAGGGGGCAGCCGGGGAGCTGTTTTTT. It codes for CASSGRQGAAGELFF.

This rearrangement joins TRBV5-1 to TRBJ1-3; no firm D call. Germline assignment: CDR1 SGHRS and CDR2 YFSETQ. V was pared by 4 bases and J by 4 bases, with 12 bases between. The CDR3 contains 14 residues. This chain's CDR3 is CASSPNTGGNTIYF. The CDR3 bases are TGCGCCAGCAGCCCGAACACCGGGGGAAACACCATATATTTT.

Remarks on this clonotype: This may be a read error, as it is one base from a much larger clone. The rearrangement joins TRBV20-1 to TRBJ1-1; D remains ambiguous. The CDR3 sequence is 14 residues long. Germline loops: CDR1 DFQATT, CDR2 SNEGSKA (reference sequence). The CDR3 reads CSAGDSQTNTEAFF. CDR3 nucleotide sequence: TGCAGTGCTGGAGATTCCCAGACGAACACTGAAGCTTTCTTT.

The sample holds a few counts of this clonotype. The V gene is TRBV29-1, the J gene TRBJ2-2; unclear D gene. Trimming took off 4 bases at V and 1 base at J, with 10 bases between the two ends. Germline V gene sequence: CDR1 SQVTM, CDR2 ANQGSEA. The CDR3 contains 14 residues. CDR3 region: CSVGWTVNTGELFF. Here the CDR3 DNA reads TGCAGCGTTGGTTGGACCGTGAACACCGGGGAGCTGTTTTTT.

This clonotype was counted many times. V and J are TRBV2 and TRBJ2-1, with 8 bases aligning to TRBD1. The CDR3 is made up of 18 amino acids. Per germline, CDR1 SNHLY and CDR2 FYNNEI. The J segment lost 1 base and the V segment lost 4 bases, leaving 12 bases of the junction unmatched. The CDR3 nucleotides read TGTGCCAGCAGTGGGCGGACAGGGTCCAGGGGATCCTACAATGAGCAGTTCTTC. Its translation is CASSGRTGSRGSYNEQFF. Using reference TRBV2 and TRBJ2-1 for the parts outside the CDR3, the full variable domain is EPEVTQTPSHQVTQMGQEVILRCVPISNHLYFYWYRQILGQKVEFLVSFYNNEISEKSEIFDDQFSVERPDGSNFTLKIRSTKLEDSAMYFCASSGRTGSRGSYNEQFFGPGTRLTVL.

This clonotype was picked up many times. V and J are TRBV20-1 and TRBJ2-1; D remains ambiguous. The V gene lost 0 bases and the J gene lost 1 base, with 7 bases spanning the gap. The CDR3 spans 14 residues. The V gene's germline CDR1 is DFQATT and CDR2 SNEGSKA (reference sequence). The CDR3 bases are TGCAGTGCTAGAGATTTCGGATCCTACAATGAGCAGTTCTTC. Residues: CSARDFGSYNEQFF.

This clonotype was picked up many times. V is TRBV4-2 and J is TRBJ2-1; 12 nucleotides agree with TRBD2. Trimming at V came to 4 bases and at J to 9 bases, leaving 7 bases not matched to a gene. There are 15 residues in the CDR3. Germline V CDR1 and CDR2: LGHNA, YNFKEQ. The CDR3 loop is CASSLGASGRGEQFF. CDR3 sequence (DNA): TGTGCCAGCAGCCTAGGGGCTAGCGGGAGGGGTGAGCAGTTCTTC.

At least ten counts were recorded for this clonotype. This chain connects TRBV11-2 to TRBJ2-1; D assignment may be TRBD1 or TRBD2 (5 bases each). The CDR3 contains 13 residues. The V end lost 4 bases, the J end lost 14 bases, and 18 bases lay between the germline ends. Per the germline V gene, CDR1 is SGHAT and CDR2 is FQNNGV. CDR3 residues: CASSSTGTLGEFF. DNA of the CDR3: TGTGCCAGCAGCTCAACCGGGACGCTCGGCGAGTTCTTC.

This clonotype was found many times. The genes are TRBV24-1 and TRBJ2-3, with 7 bases fitting TRBD2. The V gene end was trimmed by 9 bases and the J gene end by 3 bases; junction bases not matched to a gene: 8. This CDR3 has 14 residues. Germline CDR1 and CDR2: KGHDR and SFDVKD. CDR3 sequence (DNA): TGTGCCACCTCCGGACTAGATAGGACAGATACGCAGTATTTT. As protein: CATSGLDRTDTQYF.

This clonotype came up many times. The V call is TRBV11-2, the J call TRBJ2-5; D is undetermined. The CDR3 has 14 amino acids. The germline gives CDR1 SGHAT, CDR2 FQNNGV. Deletions cut 2 bases from V and 3 bases from J, with 10 bases between. CDR3 sequence: CASSLPLGEETQYF. The CDR3 region has the DNA TGTGCCAGCAGCTTACCCCTCGGCGAAGAGACCCAGTACTTC.